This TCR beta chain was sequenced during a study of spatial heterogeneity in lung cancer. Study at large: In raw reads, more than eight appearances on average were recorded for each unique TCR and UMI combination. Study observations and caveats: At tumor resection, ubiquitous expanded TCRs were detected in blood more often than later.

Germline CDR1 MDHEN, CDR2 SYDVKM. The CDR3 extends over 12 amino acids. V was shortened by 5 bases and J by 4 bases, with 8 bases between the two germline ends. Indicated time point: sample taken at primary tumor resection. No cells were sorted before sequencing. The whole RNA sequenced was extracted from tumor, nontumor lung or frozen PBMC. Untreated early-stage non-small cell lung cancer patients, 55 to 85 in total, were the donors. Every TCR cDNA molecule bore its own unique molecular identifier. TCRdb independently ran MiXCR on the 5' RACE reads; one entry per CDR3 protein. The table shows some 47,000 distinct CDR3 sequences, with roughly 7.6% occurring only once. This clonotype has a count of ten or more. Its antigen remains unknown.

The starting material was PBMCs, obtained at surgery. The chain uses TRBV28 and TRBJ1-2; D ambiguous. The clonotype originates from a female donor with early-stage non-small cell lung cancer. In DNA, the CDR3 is TGTGCCAGCAGTCACGACACCTATGGCTACACCTTC. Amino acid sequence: CASSHDTYGYTF.